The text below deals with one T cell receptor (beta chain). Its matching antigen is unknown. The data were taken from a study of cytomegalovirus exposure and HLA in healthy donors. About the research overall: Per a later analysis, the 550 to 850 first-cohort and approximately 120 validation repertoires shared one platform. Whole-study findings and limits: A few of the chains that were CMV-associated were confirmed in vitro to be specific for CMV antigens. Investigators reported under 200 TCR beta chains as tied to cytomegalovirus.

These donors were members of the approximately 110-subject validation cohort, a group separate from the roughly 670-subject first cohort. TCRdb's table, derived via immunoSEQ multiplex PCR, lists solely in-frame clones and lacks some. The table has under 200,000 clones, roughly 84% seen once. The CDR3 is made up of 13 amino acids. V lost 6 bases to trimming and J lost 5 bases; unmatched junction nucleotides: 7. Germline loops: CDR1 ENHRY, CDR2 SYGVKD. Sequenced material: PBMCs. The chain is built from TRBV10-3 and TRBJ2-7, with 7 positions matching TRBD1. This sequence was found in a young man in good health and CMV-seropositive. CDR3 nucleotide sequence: TGTGCCATCAGCCCAACAGGGGCCCACGAGCAGTACTTC. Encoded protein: CAISPTGAHEQYF.